This T cell receptor (beta chain) comes out of a study of OX40 agonist ivuxolimab in advanced cancers. Method: immunoSEQ multiplex PCR; TCRdb's copy keeps in-frame clones and lacks some. The repertoire has some 50,000 clones, approximately 91% of them found once; the top ten carry 1.5%. Germline V gene lookup returns CDR1 GTSNPN and CDR2 SVGIG (reference sequence). There are 14 residues in the CDR3. V gave up 2 bases and J gave up 4 bases, with 11 bases separating them. The rearrangement uses TRBV30 and TRBJ1-4; D remains ambiguous. The sequencing used CD4+ or CD8+ T cells sorted from blood, collected in a trial of the OX40 agonist ivuxolimab. This clonotype originated in an adult with an advanced solid tumor such as melanoma, head and neck, liver or kidney cancer. CDR3 protein: CAWSSGWDNEKLFF. CDR3 DNA: TGTGCCTGGAGTTCGGGTTGGGATAATGAAAAACTGTTTTTT.